Following are 31 T cell receptor beta chains from one sample sequenced in a study of OX40 agonist ivuxolimab in advanced cancers. Assay used: immunoSEQ multiplex PCR; TCRdb lists only in-frame clones, some missing. The table has roughly 63,000 clones, approximately 92% seen once; the top ten hold about 11%. The sample consisted of CD4+ or CD8+ T cells sorted from blood, taken in a trial of the OX40 agonist ivuxolimab. Receptors originate from an adult with an advanced solid tumor such as melanoma, head and neck, liver or kidney cancer.

The chain is built from TRBV27 and TRBJ2-1; 8 bases line up with TRBD1. Germline CDR1 reads MNHEY; CDR2 reads SMNVEV (reference sequence). The CDR3 is 18 residues long. J gave up 8 bases and V 3 bases, and 18 bases lay outside the gene matches. CDR3 region: CASSLLTVRGQDLDEQFF. The CDR3 region has the DNA TGTGCCAGCAGTTTGCTCACCGTCAGGGGGCAAGACTTAGATGAGCAGTTCTTC.

This chain uses TRBV9 with TRBJ2-7; 12 bases agree with TRBD1. The CDR3 is 17 residues long. V shed 3 bases, J shed 5 bases, and the junction held 12 bases outside the gene matches. CDR1 is SGDLS and CDR2 is YYNGEE in the germline V gene. The CDR3 spells CASSAHLPGQGANEQYF. Written as DNA, the CDR3 is TGTGCCAGCAGCGCCCACCTCCCGGGACAGGGGGCGAACGAGCAGTACTTC.

The chain uses TRBV2 and TRBJ1-2; D remains unclear. V lost 4 bases to trimming and J lost 6 bases, with 6 bases between them. Germline lookup yields CDR1 SNHLY and CDR2 FYNNEI. This CDR3 is 11 amino acids long. In DNA form, the CDR3 reads TGTGCCAGCAGTGGGGGAGATGGCTACACCTTC. Protein: CASSGGDGYTF.

This clone occurred a few times. The chain recombines TRBV2 with TRBJ2-3, with D uncertain. Germline values: CDR1 SNHLY, CDR2 FYNNEI. This CDR3 is built from 13 residues. Trimming removed 7 bases from V and 2 bases from J, with 10 bases in between. This CDR3 is CASIPTNTDTQYF. As DNA, the CDR3 is TGTGCCAGCATCCCCACGAACACAGATACGCAGTATTTT.

The chain employs TRBV27 and TRBJ1-1; D gene ambiguous. With 4 bases removed from V and 3 bases from J, the gap between germline ends came to 12 bases. This CDR3 is built from 14 residues. The germline V gene has CDR1 MNHEY and CDR2 SMNVEV (reference sequence). The CDR3 DNA reads TGTGCCAGCAGTTGGGGAGGAGGGTACACTGAAGCTTTCTTT. It specifies CASSWGGGYTEAFF.

V gene TRBV7-8 combines with J gene TRBJ2-3; D is tentatively TRBD1 or TRBD2 (6 bases each). CDR3 length: 15 amino acids. The V and J ends lost 6 bases and 6 bases respectively, with 19 bases between them. CDR1 SGHVS and CDR2 FQNEAQ come from the germline V gene. CDR3 in DNA: TGTGCCAGCAGTCTAGCGCAGGGGTTGATCGATACGCAGTATTTT. This encodes CASSLAQGLIDTQYF.

The V gene is TRBV5-4, the J gene TRBJ2-7, with TRBD1 matching 10 bases. The CDR3 is 15 amino acids. V shed 0 bases and J 5 bases; nucleotides not matched to a gene: 5. From germline, CDR1 is SGHNT and CDR2 YYREEE (reference sequence). The DNA of the CDR3 is TGTGCCAGCAGCTTGGGGTTGGGGACAGGGGACGAGCAGTACTTC. Amino acids: CASSLGLGTGDEQYF.

The chain uses TRBV30 and TRBJ2-7; D not resolved. V shed 0 bases and J shed 7 bases, with 19 bases lying between them. The CDR3 loop spans 15 amino acids. Germline CDR1 is GTSNPN and CDR2 is SVGIG (reference sequence). In nucleotides, the CDR3 is TGTGCCTGGAGTGTACTTCCTGTCCGCGGTCTGGAGCAGTACTTC. Amino acid sequence: CAWSVLPVRGLEQYF.

The rearrangement joins TRBV6-6 to TRBJ2-7; weak D call: TRBD2 (5 bases). Germline V gene lookup returns CDR1 MNHNY and CDR2 SVGAGI (reference sequence). V lost 6 bases and J lost 3, with 9 bases in between. The CDR3 is 12 amino acids. This CDR3 reads CASSSRGYEQYF. The CDR3 DNA follows: TGTGCCAGCAGCTCCCGGGGCTACGAGCAGTACTTC.

The gene calls are TRBV2 and TRBJ2-3; TRBD1 agrees at 7 bases. J gave up 4 bases and V 6 bases, and 13 bases lay outside the gene matches. CDR3 length: 16 amino acids. Germline V gene sequence: CDR1 SNHLY, CDR2 FYNNEI. CDR3 in DNA: TGTGCCAGCAGGGTGGGTCAGGGGGTGTATGCAGATACGCAGTATTTT. It encodes CASRVGQGVYADTQYF.

This clone was counted between two and nine times. The chain links TRBV27 to TRBJ2-7, with TRBD2 identical over 8 bases. The CDR3 consists of 14 residues. The ends lost 2 bases at V and 4 bases at J; junction bases unmatched: 4. Germline CDR1 MNHEY, CDR2 SMNVEV (reference sequence). The DNA for the CDR3 is TGTGCCAGCAGTTTACTGGCTAGCGGGTACGAGCAGTACTTC. Protein: CASSLLASGYEQYF.

This clone was observed a single time. This rearrangement joins TRBV6-1 to TRBJ2-5; a possible D gene is TRBD1 (5 bases). Germline V gene sequence: CDR1 MNHNS, CDR2 SASEGT. V was pared by 8 bases and J by 3 bases, with 10 bases between. CDR3 length: 12 residues. CDR3 sequence: CASWGLEETQYF. CDR3 DNA sequence: TGTGCCAGCTGGGGCCTGGAAGAGACCCAGTACTTC.

In nucleotides, the CDR3 is TGTGCCAGCAGCCAGCAAACAGATACGCAGTATTTT. It codes for CASSQQTDTQYF. The chain recombines TRBV9 with TRBJ2-3; D unclear. V gave up 4 bases and J gave up 3 bases, with 6 bases separating them. Looked up from germline, CDR1 is SGDLS and CDR2 is YYNGEE. The CDR3 runs 12 residues.

The J gene is TRBJ2-1, the V gene TRBV19, with TRBD2 matching over 8 bases. The CDR3 length is 13 residues. The V gene end was trimmed by 6 bases and the J gene end by 4 bases; junction bases not matched to a gene: 2. From germline, CDR1 is LNHDA and CDR2 SQIVND (reference sequence). The CDR3 region is CASSGREYNEQFF. The CDR3, as DNA: TGTGCCAGTAGCGGGAGGGAGTACAATGAGCAGTTCTTC.

This chain joins TRBV7-6 and TRBJ2-1, with 7 bases fitting TRBD1. Per the germline V gene, CDR1 is SGHVS and CDR2 is FNYEAQ. This CDR3 spans 15 amino acids. Unmatched junction bases numbered 8, after V lost 3 bases and J lost 6 bases. The CDR3 region has the DNA TGTGCCAGCAGCTTGTTAGGGGGCTATAGCAATGAGCAGTTCTTC. Translating it yields CASSLLGGYSNEQFF.

This clone appeared once. The rearrangement uses TRBV11-2 and TRBJ2-1; no reliable D call. V was trimmed by 2 bases and J by 5 bases, leaving 7 bases between them. Germline V gene lookup returns CDR1 SGHAT and CDR2 FQNNGV. CDR3 length equals 13 residues. For the CDR3, the DNA is TGTGCCAGCAGCTTAAACAGAAACAATGAGCAGTTCTTC. Protein product: CASSLNRNNEQFF.

The chain is built from TRBV4-1 and TRBJ1-1; D gene ambiguous. The CDR3 is made up of 14 amino acids. Trimming cost V 2 bases and J 5 bases, with 12 bases left between them. Germline CDR1 is MGHRA and CDR2 is YSYEKL. The CDR3 coding sequence is TGCGCCAGCAGCCAAATAATCGAGGGAACTGAAGCTTTCTTT. It codes for CASSQIIEGTEAFF.

The chain couples TRBV6-5 to TRBJ2-7; TRBD1 agrees at 11 bases. The CDR3 has 15 amino acids. The V gene end was trimmed by 3 bases and the J gene end by 5 bases; junction bases not matched to a gene: 6. Germline CDR1 MNHEY, CDR2 SVGAGI. The CDR3 nucleotides are TGTGCCAGCAGTTATGGGACAGGGGGGGTCGACGAGCAGTACTTC. The encoded protein is CASSYGTGGVDEQYF.

The chain carries TRBV27 and TRBJ1-1; D remains ambiguous. V gave up 6 bases and J gave up 1 base, with 12 bases separating them. This CDR3 spans 14 amino acids. Per germline, CDR1 MNHEY and CDR2 SMNVEV (reference sequence). The CDR3 loop reads CASSLISGNTEAFF. The CDR3 DNA reads as TGTGCCAGCAGCCTAATATCGGGGAACACTGAAGCTTTCTTT.

The chain uses TRBV10-2 and TRBJ2-3; D uncertain. V shed 6 bases and J shed 2 bases, with 18 bases lying between them. The V gene's germline CDR1 is WSHSY and CDR2 SAAADI. This CDR3 comprises 16 residues. CDR3 nucleotide sequence: TGCGCCAGCAGCCGATTCGGAGCTCCCTCCACAGATACGCAGTATTTT. This gives the protein CASSRFGAPSTDTQYF.

This clone appeared a few times. V is TRBV27 and J is TRBJ2-2, with D perhaps TRBD2 (5 bases). The CDR3 covers 14 residues. V lost 3 bases and J lost 7, with 12 bases in between. Germline V gene sequence: CDR1 MNHEY, CDR2 SMNVEV (reference sequence). The chain's CDR3 is CASSFGGSVGELFF. Here the CDR3 DNA reads TGTGCCAGCAGTTTCGGCGGGTCGGTCGGGGAGCTGTTTTTT.

The chain uses TRBV28 and TRBJ1-2, with D possibly being TRBD1 (6 bases). The CDR3 contains 14 residues. V shed 8 bases and J shed 0 bases, with 13 bases lying between them. Germline CDR1 is MDHEN and CDR2 is SYDVKM. CDR3: CASLGTSANYGYTF. CDR3 in DNA: TGTGCCAGCTTAGGGACATCAGCTAACTATGGCTACACCTTC.

V gene TRBV10-3 combines with J gene TRBJ2-7, with D maybe TRBD2 (5 bases). Trimming removed 0 bases from V and 6 bases from J, with 9 bases in between. Germline CDR1 ENHRY, CDR2 SYGVKD. The CDR3 contains 13 residues. The CDR3 region is CAISESTTSEQYF. The CDR3 coding sequence is TGTGCCATCAGTGAGTCGACTACTTCCGAGCAGTACTTC.

On this clone itself: The same CDR3 also results from other DNA sequences found in this sample. The CDR3 reads CASRVGNTEAFF. CDR3 DNA sequence: TGCGCCAGCAGGGTGGGGAACACTGAAGCTTTCTTT. The chain joins TRBV5-1 to TRBJ1-1; D is undetermined. CDR3 length: 12 residues. Per germline, CDR1 SGHRS and CDR2 YFSETQ. V was clipped by 5 bases and J by 1 base, with 6 bases between them.

This clone appeared a single time. The V gene is TRBV2, the J gene TRBJ2-3; D is uncertain. V was clipped by 8 bases and J by 1 base, with 10 bases between them. This CDR3 is built from 13 residues. Germline loops: CDR1 SNHLY, CDR2 FYNNEI. The CDR3 spells CASGSYGTDTQYF. CDR3 in DNA: TGTGCCAGCGGATCATATGGCACAGATACGCAGTATTTT.

The rearrangement joins TRBV27 to TRBJ1-1, with a possible D match to TRBD1 (5 bases). Germline values: CDR1 MNHEY, CDR2 SMNVEV (reference sequence). The ends were cut back, 7 bases at V and 11 bases at J, with 32 bases in the middle. The CDR3 sequence is 17 residues long. Here the CDR3 DNA reads TGTGCCAGCACCGAAAAGACCCCCGGGACGGACCACGTTGGCGCTTTCTTT. Its protein product is CASTEKTPGTDHVGAFF.

In DNA, the CDR3 is TGTGCCAGTAGTACCGCTCAGGGAGGACACGAGCAGTACTTC. This translates into CASSTAQGGHEQYF. The V call is TRBV19, the J call TRBJ2-7; tentative D call: TRBD2 (6 bases). Trimming pared 4 bases from V and 5 bases from J, leaving 15 bases between. This CDR3 comprises 14 residues. Germline CDR1 is LNHDA and CDR2 is SQIVND (reference sequence).

Only one count was recorded for this clone. The rearrangement uses TRBV27 and TRBJ2-7, with TRBD1 as a possible D gene (5 bases). V was pared by 5 bases and J by 4 bases, with 15 bases between. CDR3 length: 14 residues. Germline V gene sequence: CDR1 MNHEY, CDR2 SMNVEV (reference sequence). The CDR3 here is CASSNQWGGYEQYF. CDR3 sequence (DNA): TGTGCCAGCAGTAACCAGTGGGGCGGATACGAGCAGTACTTC.

V usage is TRBV4-1 and J usage is TRBJ2-1, with 7 positions matching TRBD2. V shed 4 bases and J 3 bases; nucleotides not matched to a gene: 6. There are 15 residues in the CDR3. CDR1 MGHRA and CDR2 YSYEKL come from the germline V gene. The CDR3: CASSLSREVYNEQFF. DNA for the CDR3: TGCGCCAGCAGCCTTAGCCGGGAGGTCTACAATGAGCAGTTCTTC.

V usage is TRBV5-6 and J usage is TRBJ2-1, with D possibly being TRBD2 (7 bases). Deletions cut 3 bases from V and 0 bases from J, with 19 bases between. The V gene's germline CDR1 is SGHDT and CDR2 YYEEEE. CDR3 length: 18 amino acids. The CDR3 sequence: CASSSPGAAGFSYNEQFF. In DNA form, the CDR3 reads TGTGCCAGCAGCTCCCCGGGGGCAGCGGGGTTCTCCTACAATGAGCAGTTCTTC.

This rearrangement joins TRBV2 to TRBJ2-7; TRBD1 aligns across 8 bases. The CDR3 sequence is 13 residues long. The V and J ends lost 8 bases and 2 bases, in that order; junction bases with no gene match: 5. Germline lookup yields CDR1 SNHLY and CDR2 FYNNEI. Written as DNA, the CDR3 is TGTGCCAGCTTGGGACAGGAGGCCTACGAGCAGTACTTC. Amino acids: CASLGQEAYEQYF.